This T cell receptor beta chain was identified during a study of cytomegalovirus exposure and HLA in healthy donors. In the study overall: According to later analysis, the same platform produced the 110 or so validation and several hundred first-cohort repertoires. Whole-study results and caveats: Many donors shared some public TCRs, even though most TCR sequences were rare. Cytomegalovirus association was assigned to approximately 160 TCR beta chains.

As regards this clone: Its cognate antigen is unknown.

Germline V CDR1 and CDR2: MNHEY, SMNVEV (reference sequence). The CDR3 extends over 14 amino acids. V lost 6 bases to trimming and J lost 7 bases; unmatched junction nucleotides: 6. These donors were members of the approximately 120-subject validation cohort, a group separate from the approximately 700-subject first cohort. TCRdb keeps only in-frame clones here, not all; method: immunoSEQ multiplex PCR. The table lists approximately 90,000 clones, 95% to 97% of them singletons, with roughly 0.82% in the top ten. The sequenced sample consisted of PBMCs. The gene calls are TRBV27 and TRBJ2-2; 9 bases match TRBD2. This receptor was obtained from a man aged 18 to 30 in good health and CMV-seronegative. In DNA form, the CDR3 reads TGTGCCAGCAGGGCGGGAGGGCACAACGGGGAGCTGTTTTTT. It codes for CASRAGGHNGELFF.